The following is a T cell receptor (beta chain) sequence with its context. As yet, its antigen is unknown. The germline V gene encodes CDR1 SGHRS and CDR2 YFSETQ. The ends lost 4 bases at V and 1 base at J; junction bases unmatched: 5. The CDR3 loop spans 15 amino acids. The data stem from a study of T cell repertoires in cytomegalovirus infection. Study-wide results and caveats: Summed public TCR beta family frequency identified CMV carriers bearing the relevant HLA.

TCRdb redid the calling of the reads with MiXCR, one entry per CDR3 protein. The repertoire holds 500,000 to 600,000 distinct CDR3 sequences, approximately 15% seen once, with under 30% in the top ten. Input material: CD8+ T cells from PBMCs. The V and J genes are TRBV5-1 and TRBJ2-7; 10 positions agree with TRBD2. The TCR was taken from a human donor in good health (CMV status not recorded). Some clones in this sample may be carry-over from other donors' samples. CDR3 residues: CASSVQREGSYEQYF. The CDR3 DNA sequence: TGCGCCAGCAGCGTACAGCGGGAGGGTTCCTACGAGCAGTACTTC.